This entry lists 24 T cell receptor beta chains sequenced from one sample in a study of regulatory T cells in long-lasting Graves disease. Arm-PCR of CDR3 regions and iRepertoire HTBI primers were the basis on which TCR beta libraries were built. MiXCR was run by TCRdb on the multiplex PCR reads, yielding one entry per CDR3 protein. Of 300,000 to 350,000 distinct CDR3 sequences in the sample, around 20% were seen once. Time point meaning: persistent/refractory GD, antithyroid drugs over 5 years with positive TRAb. From PBMCs, RNA was extracted and then used to make the TCR library. The material was peripheral blood mononuclear cells (PBMCs), obtained when the disease was refractory, from a patient treated with antithyroid drugs. Receptors were obtained from a female donor with Graves disease.

This clonotype was detected only a few times. The chain couples TRBV11-2 to TRBJ1-3; 9 nucleotides match TRBD1. Germline V CDR1 and CDR2: SGHAT, FQNNGV. The junction had 12 bases not matched to a gene; V was cut back by 5 bases and J by 7 bases. The CDR3 extends over 16 amino acids. The CDR3: CASSPIQGAVWNTIYF. DNA of the CDR3: TGTGCCAGCAGCCCAATACAGGGGGCCGTTTGGAACACCATATATTTT.

This clonotype was observed a few times. The chain recombines TRBV6-1 with TRBJ2-3, with a possible D match to TRBD2 (6 bases). The germline V and J ends were trimmed by 8 bases and 0 bases, with 12 bases remaining between them. Looked up from germline, CDR1 is MNHNS and CDR2 is SASEGT. The CDR3 extends over 14 amino acids. CDR3 sequence reads: CASGGRTSTDTQYF. For the CDR3, the DNA is TGTGCCAGCGGGGGGAGAACTAGCACAGATACGCAGTATTTT.

The chain couples TRBV11-2 to TRBJ2-5; 7 bases are a match to TRBD1. The CDR3 is 14 residues long. V dropped 7 bases and J dropped 5; count of bases not matched to a gene: 10. Germline V gives CDR1 SGHAT, CDR2 FQNNGV. The CDR3 DNA reads TGTGCCAGCACCACCGGACAGGTTCGGGAGACCCAGTACTTC. This sequence encodes CASTTGQVRETQYF.

This clonotype came up many times. V gene TRBV6-1 combines with J gene TRBJ1-5; no definite D call. The CDR3 sequence is 13 residues long. Per germline, CDR1 MNHNS and CDR2 SASEGT. With 4 bases removed from V and 2 bases from J, the gap between germline ends came to 6 bases. This CDR3 is CASSGFGNQPQHF. The CDR3, as DNA: TGTGCCAGCAGTGGCTTTGGCAATCAGCCCCAGCATTTT.

The table lists this clonotype with many counts. The rearrangement joins TRBV11-2 to TRBJ2-2, with unresolved D. This CDR3 contains 13 residues. Per the germline V gene, CDR1 is SGHAT and CDR2 is FQNNGV. V shed 1 base and J shed 2 bases, with 2 bases lying between them. This CDR3 is CASSLVNTGELFF. The CDR3 nucleotides read TGTGCCAGCAGCTTAGTCAACACCGGGGAGCTGTTTTTT.

Regarding this clonotype: Its ends do not fully match the called genes, so a read error is possible. This chain uses TRBV18 with TRBJ1-1, with 12 bases aligning to TRBD1. There are 14 residues in the CDR3. Germline V gene data show CDR1 as KGHSH and CDR2 as LQKENI. The CDR3 DNA follows: TGTGCCAGCCCACCATCGGGACAGGGGGCCAAGGCTTTCTTT. It translates to CASPPSGQGAKAFF.

This clonotype has a count of ten or more. The CDR3, as DNA: TGTGCCAGCAGTCCTGAGGGGTACGAGCAGTACTTC. Amino acid sequence: CASSPEGYEQYF. This chain links TRBV28 with TRBJ2-7; either TRBD1 or TRBD2 may supply D (5 bases each). The germline V gene encodes CDR1 MDHEN and CDR2 SYDVKM. This CDR3 spans 12 amino acids. Trimming removed 5 bases at V and 4 bases at J, with 9 bases between.

This clonotype showed up many times. This rearrangement joins TRBV18 to TRBJ2-5, with no clear D. The CDR3 runs 14 residues. Germline lookup yields CDR1 KGHSH and CDR2 LQKENI. V was clipped by 0 bases and J by 3 bases, with 8 bases between them. CDR3 residues: CASSPPTGEETQYF. In DNA, the CDR3 is TGTGCCAGCTCACCACCGACTGGTGAAGAGACCCAGTACTTC.

The chain carries TRBV6-1 and TRBJ2-2, with TRBD2 as a possible D gene (6 bases). V lost 6 bases to trimming and J lost 6 bases, with 17 bases between them. Germline V lookup: CDR1 MNHNS, CDR2 SASEGT. The CDR3 contains 15 residues. The CDR3 region has the DNA TGTGCCAGCAGCCGTACTAGCCCGCGGGCCGGGGAGCTGTTTTTT. Protein: CASSRTSPRAGELFF.

The rearrangement uses TRBV10-1 and TRBJ2-5; 9 bases align to TRBD2. The germline CDR1 and CDR2 sequences are WNHNN and SYGVQD (reference sequence). V dropped 0 bases and J dropped 5; count of bases not matched to a gene: 4. This CDR3 region has 15 residues. The CDR3 DNA follows: TGCGCCAGCAGTGAGTCTAGCGGGAGTTGGGAGACCCAGTACTTC. It is translated as CASSESSGSWETQYF.

The J gene is TRBJ2-7, the V gene TRBV5-1, with D hard to call. The length of the CDR3 is 13 residues. Germline V gene data show CDR1 as SGHRS and CDR2 as YFSETQ. Trimming took 4 bases from V and 4 from J, leaving 12 bases between them. The CDR3 reads CASSNGLQYEQYF. DNA for the CDR3: TGCGCCAGCAGCAATGGGCTTCAGTACGAGCAGTACTTC.

This clonotype was observed at least ten times. This rearrangement joins TRBV30 to TRBJ2-7, with 7 bases aligning to TRBD2. V dropped 0 bases and J dropped 3; count of bases not matched to a gene: 5. The CDR3 runs 14 residues. Germline V lookup: CDR1 GTSNPN, CDR2 SVGIG (reference sequence). The CDR3 nucleotides are TGTGCCTGGAGTGTCGGCGGGAGCGACTACGAGCAGTACTTC. This encodes CAWSVGGSDYEQYF.

This clonotype came up many times. This rearrangement joins TRBV28 to TRBJ2-7; unclear D gene. V gave up 7 bases and J gave up 2 bases, with 15 bases separating them. This CDR3 region has 14 residues. Germline V gene data show CDR1 as MDHEN and CDR2 as SYDVKM. CDR3 nucleotides: TGTGCCAGCAAATCCCCCAGGTTTACCTACGAGCAGTACTTC. As protein: CASKSPRFTYEQYF.

The rearrangement links TRBV10-2 to TRBJ2-7; TRBD1 matches 12 bases. V shed 1 base, J shed 3 bases, and the junction held 7 bases outside the gene matches. Germline assignment: CDR1 WSHSY and CDR2 SAAADI. The CDR3 is 17 residues long. CDR3 nucleotide sequence: TGCGCCAGCAGTGAGTTTACGGGACAGGGGGCTTTCTACGAGCAGTACTTC. Translating gives CASSEFTGQGAFYEQYF.

There are many counts of this clonotype. The chain has TRBV3-1 and TRBJ2-5, with 7 bases lining up with TRBD1. Trimming at V came to 8 bases and at J to 1 base, leaving 4 bases not matched to a gene. Germline values: CDR1 LGHDT, CDR2 YNNKEL (reference sequence). This CDR3 region has 13 residues. The DNA of the CDR3 is TGTGCCAGCTCACAGGGGTTCCAAGAGACCCAGTACTTC. Translated, it gives CASSQGFQETQYF.

This clonotype has at least ten counts. The chain has TRBV28 and TRBJ2-7, with D possibly TRBD1 on 6 matching bases. Germline CDR1 and CDR2: MDHEN and SYDVKM. The CDR3 runs 13 residues. V lost 8 bases and J lost 2, with 13 bases in between. This CDR3 is CASGSGTPYEQYF. The DNA of the CDR3 is TGTGCCAGCGGCTCCGGGACACCCTACGAGCAGTACTTC.

With respect to this clonotype: The junction departs from germline at one end; a sequencing error may be responsible. The chain employs TRBV19 and TRBJ2-6; D is unclear. This CDR3 is 17 amino acids long. CDR1 LNHDA and CDR2 SQIVND come from the germline V gene (reference sequence). The CDR3 sequence: CASSPPGRFSGTNVLTF. The CDR3 coding sequence is TGTGCCAGTAGTCCCCCCGGAAGATTCTCTGGGACCAACGTCCTGACTTTC.

This clonotype was observed a few times. The chain joins TRBV30 to TRBJ2-7; no definite D call. This CDR3 has 11 residues. V shed 2 bases and J shed 6 bases, with 8 bases lying between them. The germline V gene encodes CDR1 GTSNPN and CDR2 SVGIG (reference sequence). For the CDR3, the DNA is TGTGCCTGGAGTTCAGGACGCGAGCAGTACTTC. Encoded protein: CAWSSGREQYF.

This rearrangement joins TRBV4-1 to TRBJ1-4; 9 bases match TRBD1. There are 14 residues in the CDR3. Germline V gene sequence: CDR1 MGHRA, CDR2 YSYEKL. J was trimmed by 8 bases and V by 4 bases; bases with no gene match: 5. CDR3 sequence (DNA): TGCGCCAGCAGCCCTACAGGGGGCAGGGAAAAACTGTTTTTT. It codes for CASSPTGGREKLFF.

The chain couples TRBV30 to TRBJ1-1; D is possibly TRBD1 (5 bases). CDR3 size: 18 residues. Looked up from germline, CDR1 is GTSNPN and CDR2 is SVGIG (reference sequence). Trimming took off 4 bases at V and 3 bases at J, with 27 bases between the two ends. DNA of the CDR3: TGTGCCTGGAAACCTAAGATCGGGGAAAGGGTGGGGGACACTGAAGCTTTCTTT. It yields the protein CAWKPKIGERVGDTEAFF.

This clonotype has at least ten counts. This rearrangement joins TRBV29-1 to TRBJ1-1; no firm D call. CDR3 size: 13 residues. Trimming left V 7 bases short and J 0 bases short, with 12 bases between. CDR1 is SQVTM and CDR2 is ANQGSEA in the germline V gene. The CDR3 DNA reads as TGCAGCGCCCCCGGGGTCTTGAACACTGAAGCTTTCTTT. This encodes CSAPGVLNTEAFF.

The sample holds a few counts of this clonotype. The chain carries TRBV7-2 and TRBJ1-1; TRBD1 matches at 9 bases. In germline, CDR1 is SGHTA, CDR2 FQGNSA. Unmatched junction bases numbered 4, after V lost 2 bases and J lost 3 bases. This CDR3 region has 15 residues. CDR3: CASSLLGQGHTEAFF. DNA for the CDR3: TGTGCCAGCAGCTTATTGGGACAGGGACACACTGAAGCTTTCTTT.

This clonotype was seen many times. The V gene is TRBV6-1, the J gene TRBJ2-7, with D possibly TRBD2 on 7 matching bases. The ends were cut back, 7 bases at V and 4 bases at J, with 17 bases in the middle. This CDR3 spans 14 amino acids. Germline CDR1 MNHNS, CDR2 SASEGT. Here the CDR3 reads CASKKTEGGYEQYF. Here the CDR3 DNA reads TGTGCCAGCAAAAAAACGGAGGGGGGGTACGAGCAGTACTTC.

The rearrangement uses TRBV6-1 and TRBJ2-7; D remains unclear. Germline V gives CDR1 MNHNS, CDR2 SASEGT. The CDR3 sequence is 13 residues long. Trimming removed 6 bases from V and 2 bases from J, with 11 bases in between. In nucleotides, the CDR3 is TGTGCCAGCAGCGGACGCGGCCCCTACGAGCAGTACTTC. Translated, it gives CASSGRGPYEQYF.